This T cell receptor (beta chain) was observed in a study of response to subunit inactivated influenza vaccine. Study-level results: Authors suggested each seasonal flu vaccination may recruit only limited numbers of new T cells.

Trimming cost V 6 bases and J 6 bases; bases outside gene matches: 2. The germline CDR1 and CDR2 sequences are SEHNR and FQNEAQ (reference sequence). CDR3 length: 11 amino acids. TCRdb called the RT-PCR reads again in MiXCR, with one record for every CDR3 protein. The data contain about 780,000 distinct CDR3 sequences, approximately 17% of them seen just once; the ten biggest clones take up about 11%. Points on this clonotype: Antigen specificity is unknown.

V and J are TRBV7-9 and TRBJ2-7; 7 bases agree with TRBD2. The source was PBMCs from blood, collected more than 4 days after vaccination. The receptor was isolated from a man aged 50 or older who received an inactivated influenza vaccine. The CDR3 DNA reads TGTGCCAGCAGGCGGGGGACCGAGCAGTACTTC. Its translation is CASRRGTEQYF. Full variable domain (rest looked up from reference TRBV7-9 and TRBJ2-7): DTGVSQNPRHKITKRGQNVTFRCDPISEHNRLYWYRQTLGQGPEFLTYFQNEAQLEKSRLLSDRFSAERPKGSFSTLEIQRTEQGDSAMYLCASRRGTEQYFGPGTRLTVT.